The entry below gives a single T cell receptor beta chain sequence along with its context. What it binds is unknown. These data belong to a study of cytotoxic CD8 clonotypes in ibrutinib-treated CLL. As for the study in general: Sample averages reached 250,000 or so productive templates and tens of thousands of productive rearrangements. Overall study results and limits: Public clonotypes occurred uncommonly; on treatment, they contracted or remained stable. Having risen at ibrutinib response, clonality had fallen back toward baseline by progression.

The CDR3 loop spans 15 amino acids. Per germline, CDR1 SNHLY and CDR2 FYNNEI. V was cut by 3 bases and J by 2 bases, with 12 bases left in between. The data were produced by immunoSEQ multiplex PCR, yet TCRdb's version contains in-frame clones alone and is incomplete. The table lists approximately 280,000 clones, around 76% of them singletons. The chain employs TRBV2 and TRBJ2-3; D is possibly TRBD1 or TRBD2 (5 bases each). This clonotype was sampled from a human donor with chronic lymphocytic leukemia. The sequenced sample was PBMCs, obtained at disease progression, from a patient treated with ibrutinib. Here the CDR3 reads CASSEGTSPTDTQYF. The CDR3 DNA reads TGTGCCAGCAGTGAGGGGACCTCACCCACAGATACGCAGTATTTT. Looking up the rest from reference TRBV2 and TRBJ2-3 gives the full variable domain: EPEVTQTPSHQVTQMGQEVILRCVPISNHLYFYWYRQILGQKVEFLVSFYNNEISEKSEIFDDQFSVERPDGSNFTLKIRSTKLEDSAMYFCASSEGTSPTDTQYFGPGTRLTVL.